This T cell receptor (beta chain) derives from a study of Ad26.COV2.S vaccination and SARS-CoV-2 variants (dated by TCRdb to the early 2020s). For context, the study as a whole: Vaccine-arm donors were drawn from COV1001, a multicentre, randomized, double-blind, placebo-controlled phase I-IIa trial of Ad26.COV2.S in healthy adults. Dosing of Ad26.COV2.S was intramuscular, at either 5x10^10 or 1x10^11 viral particles, delivered as one shot or as two shots spaced 56 days apart. Sequencing of the TCRbeta repertoire served to evaluate the specificity and breadth of SARS-CoV-2-reactive T cell receptors following Ad26.COV2.S vaccination. A total of around 32 samples were included in the TCR-sequenced set, comprising approximately 20 Ad26.COV2.S vaccine recipients, 5 placebo recipients and 8 SARS-CoV-2 convalescent individuals. Trial participants were randomized into five groups of five: low-dose or high-dose Ad26.COV2.S given once or twice, or placebo on both occasions. Throughout the experiments and outcome assessment, investigators stayed blinded to trial group allocation. Here is what the overall study found, with its caveats: After vaccination, spike-specific CD8+ and CD4+ T cell responses were reported to show substantial breadth. Ad26.COV2.S recipients had higher spike-specific TCR breadth than placebo recipients (P = 0.0014). The authors noted that total T cell responses may have been underestimated by the TCR breadth and depth analyses. Comparable non-spike TCR breadth was observed between vaccine and placebo recipients, consistent with only spike being contained in the vaccine. Comparing responses between vaccine doses or regimens was not something the study was powered to do.

As concerns this clone: Which antigen it targets is not known. Per-base quality was not reported, and no clone a single base away is much larger than it.

The immunoSEQ Assay was used to sequence TCRbeta CDR3 regions. After extraction, genomic DNA underwent amplification by bias-controlled multiplex PCR, followed by high-throughput sequencing. The paper's data handling went like this. To quantify the absolute abundance of each unique TCRbeta CDR3 region, sequences were collapsed and filtered. T cell fraction was estimated by normalizing TCRbeta template counts to usable DNA, which was measured by amplifying reference genes present in all nucleated cells. Repertoire TCRs were annotated as SARS-CoV-2-specific when V gene, CDR3 amino acid sequence and J gene were exactly matched to a known reactive TCR set. The reference SARS-CoV-2 TCR set was derived from MIRA and filtered for enrichment in COVID-19-positive ImmuneCODE repertoires, a step that removed public or cross-reactive TCRs. Based on the MIRA antigens, annotated TCRs were further analysed at the level of specific ORF or position within ORF. Breadth was defined as the number of annotated unique rearrangements divided by the total number of unique productive rearrangements, and depth was defined as the summed frequency of the annotated unique rearrangements. Group comparisons of TCR breadth used two-sided Wilcoxon rank-sum tests. TCRdb mirrors the immuneACCESS table, restricted to in-frame sequences. Some clones are absent from its copies; in checked studies, under half trace to an unresolved V gene, and the reason for the others is unknown. The V and J calls and the clone size are those of that table, but D and trimming were determined from the DNA. This sample is represented by about 450,000 clones; 80% to 90% of them were singletons. 2.5% to 3% of the sample lies in the top ten.

This specimen's treatment or condition label, interpreted: about 20 received Ad26.COV2.S at low or high dose, single or two shots; a few received placebo; per-sample allocation not given. Repertoires of vaccine and placebo recipients were sequenced from samples collected on day 63 after the first injection. In Cohort 1b, about two dozen adults aged 18-55 years were enrolled at a single site in Boston, USA, between 29 July and 7 August 2020. Ad26.COV2.S was a replication-incompetent adenovirus type 26 vector that expressed a prefusion-stabilized SARS-CoV-2 spike protein derived from the original Wuhan strain. CDR3 length: 16 amino acids, cysteine to phenylalanine. Just the 48-base CDR3 DNA is kept, in frame starting at base 1. The germline V gene gives CDR1 as MNHEY and CDR2 as SVGAGI. V gives up 2 bases and J gives up 5 bases, and the segment between their germline ends measures 18 bases.

The source was peripheral blood, collected in a trial of Ad26.COV2.S vaccine versus placebo. The chain uses TRBV6-5 and TRBJ1-1; TRBD1 is possibly the D segment (5 matching bases). The source of this sequence is a person aged 18-65 years who received the Ad26.COV2.S COVID-19 vaccine or a placebo. The CDR3 region has the sequence CASSYATFGTSTEAFF. The sequenced DNA is TGTGCCAGCAGTTACGCGACTTTCGGGACGTCAACTGAAGCTTTCTTT.